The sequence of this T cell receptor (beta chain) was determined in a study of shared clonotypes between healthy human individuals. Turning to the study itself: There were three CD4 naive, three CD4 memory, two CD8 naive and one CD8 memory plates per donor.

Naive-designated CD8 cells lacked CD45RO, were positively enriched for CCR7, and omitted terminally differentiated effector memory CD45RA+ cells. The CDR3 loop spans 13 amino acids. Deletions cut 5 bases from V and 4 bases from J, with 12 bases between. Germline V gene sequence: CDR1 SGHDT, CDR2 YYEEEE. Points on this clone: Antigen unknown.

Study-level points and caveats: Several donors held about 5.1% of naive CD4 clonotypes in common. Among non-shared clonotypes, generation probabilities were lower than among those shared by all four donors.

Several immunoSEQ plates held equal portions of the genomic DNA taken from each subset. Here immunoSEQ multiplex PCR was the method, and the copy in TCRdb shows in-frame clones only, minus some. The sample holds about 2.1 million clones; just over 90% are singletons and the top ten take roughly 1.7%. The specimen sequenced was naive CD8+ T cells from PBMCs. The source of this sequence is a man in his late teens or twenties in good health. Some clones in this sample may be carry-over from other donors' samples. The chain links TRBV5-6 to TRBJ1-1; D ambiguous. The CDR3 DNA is TGTGCCAGCAGTACCGGGGTCGGCACTGAAGCTTTCTTT. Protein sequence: CASSTGVGTEAFF.